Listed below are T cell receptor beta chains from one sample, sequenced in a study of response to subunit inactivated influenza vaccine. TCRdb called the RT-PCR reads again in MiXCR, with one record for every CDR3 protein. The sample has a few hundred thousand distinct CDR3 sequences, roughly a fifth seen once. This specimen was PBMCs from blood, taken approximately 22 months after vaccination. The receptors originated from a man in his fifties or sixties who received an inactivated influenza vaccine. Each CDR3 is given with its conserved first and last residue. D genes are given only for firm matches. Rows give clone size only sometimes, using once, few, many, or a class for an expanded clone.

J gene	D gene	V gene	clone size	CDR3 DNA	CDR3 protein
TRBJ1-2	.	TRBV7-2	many	TGTGCCAGCAGCCCCCAGGAAGGGGTCGGCTACACCTTC	CASSPQEGVGYTF
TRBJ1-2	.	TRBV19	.	TGTGCCAGTAGTCCCGGACACCCAGCTAACTATGGCTACACCTTC	CASSPGHPANYGYTF
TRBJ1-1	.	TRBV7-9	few	TGTGCCAGCAGTGGGGAAATTGAAGCTTTCTTT	CASSGEIEAFF
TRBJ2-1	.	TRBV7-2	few	TGTGCCAGCAGCTTATTCAGCGGTTTTGACAATGAGCAGTTCTTC	CASSLFSGFDNEQFF
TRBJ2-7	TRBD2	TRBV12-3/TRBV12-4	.	TGTGCCAGCAGTCGGACTAGCGCCTACGAGCAGTACTTC	CASSRTSAYEQYF
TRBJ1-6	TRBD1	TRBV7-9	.	TGTGCCAGCAGCCCCGGGACAGAGAATTCACCCCTCCACTTT	CASSPGTENSPLHF
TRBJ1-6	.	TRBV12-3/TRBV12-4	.	TGTGCCAGCAGCCCTGGTGGGGTCATTTCACCCCTCCACTTT	CASSPGGVISPLHF
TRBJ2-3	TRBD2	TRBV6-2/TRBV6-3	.	TGTGCCAGCACCGGACCGAGACTAGCCACAGATACGCAGTATTTT	CASTGPRLATDTQYF
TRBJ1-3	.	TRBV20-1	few	TGCAGTGCTAGGGGGGGGCTCGGAAACACCATATATTTT	CSARGGLGNTIYF
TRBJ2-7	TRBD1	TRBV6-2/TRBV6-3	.	TGTGCCAGCAGTTCCGCCCCGGGACAGGGAAACCGCGAGCAGTACTTC	CASSSAPGQGNREQYF
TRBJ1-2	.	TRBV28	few	TGTGCCAGCAGTTTACCACTAGCAGCAACCACTAACTATGGCTACACCTTC	CASSLPLAATTNYGYTF
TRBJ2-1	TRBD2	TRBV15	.	TGTGCCACCAGCAGGAAGCGACTAGCGGGAGACAATGAGCAGTTCTTC	CATSRKRLAGDNEQFF
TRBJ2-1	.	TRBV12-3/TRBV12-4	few	TGTGCCAGCAGTTTAGTGGGCCTAGCGATCCACAATGAGCAGTTCTTC	CASSLVGLAIHNEQFF
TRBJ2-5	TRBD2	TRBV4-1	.	TGCGCCAGCAGCCAAGATTTTGTAGCGGGCCGGGAGACCCAGTACTTC	CASSQDFVAGRETQYF
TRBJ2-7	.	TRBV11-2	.	TGTGCCAGCAGCTTAGTATACCGGAGCGCAGGGACCTACGAGCAGTACTTC	CASSLVYRSAGTYEQYF
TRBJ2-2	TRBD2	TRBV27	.	TGTGCCAGCGGCATGGGAGGGTGGGCCGTTTACACCGGGGAGCTGTTTTTT	CASGMGGWAVYTGELFF
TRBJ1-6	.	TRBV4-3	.	TGCGCCAGCAGCCAAGACGGTGGGTCGCCCCTCCACTTT	CASSQDGGSPLHF
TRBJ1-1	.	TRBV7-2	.	TGTGCCAGCAGCCTAAATACGGCGGGGACTGAAGCTTTCTTT	CASSLNTAGTEAFF
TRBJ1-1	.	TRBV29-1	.	TGCAGCGCGAGGGCAGACCCGAACACTGAAGCTTTCTTT	CSARADPNTEAFF
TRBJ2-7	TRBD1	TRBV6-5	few	TGTGCCAGCAGTTGGGGACAGGGGGGACATTCGGGGCCCTACGAGCAGTACTTC	CASSWGQGGHSGPYEQYF
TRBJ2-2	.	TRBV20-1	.	TGCAGTGCTATACACCGGAACACCGGGGAGCTGTTTTTT	CSAIHRNTGELFF
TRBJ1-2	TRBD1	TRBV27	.	TGTGCCAGCAGCATGACAGGGTGGGGTGGCTACACCTTC	CASSMTGWGGYTF
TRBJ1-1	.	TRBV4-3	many	TGCGCCAGCAGCCGAAGCTCAGGGATGAACACTGAAGCTTTCTTT	CASSRSSGMNTEAFF
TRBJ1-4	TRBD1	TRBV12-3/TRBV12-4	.	TGTGCCAGCAGTTTCCGCACAGGGGGCGCGGAAAAACTGTTTTTT	CASSFRTGGAEKLFF
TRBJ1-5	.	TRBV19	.	TGTGCCAGTAGTAATGACCCAACCACTCAGCCCCAGCATTTT	CASSNDPTTQPQHF
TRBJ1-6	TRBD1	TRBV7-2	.	TGTGCCAGCAGCTTATCTGCAGGGGGCCTTGGTTCACCCCTCCACTTT	CASSLSAGGLGSPLHF
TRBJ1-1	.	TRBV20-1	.	TGCAGTGCTATTCACAGGGTGAACACTGAAGCTTTCTTT	CSAIHRVNTEAFF
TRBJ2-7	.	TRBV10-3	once	TGTGCCATCAGTGATTCGACAGGAGAAAAATCCTACGAGCAGTACTTC	CAISDSTGEKSYEQYF
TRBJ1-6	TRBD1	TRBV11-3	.	TGTGCCAGCAGTCGGCAGGGGGCTGTCTGGTCACCCCTCCACTTT	CASSRQGAVWSPLHF
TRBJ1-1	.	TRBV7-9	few	TGTGCCAGCAGACTAAACGAGGGGGTTTTTACTGAAGCTTTCTTT	CASRLNEGVFTEAFF
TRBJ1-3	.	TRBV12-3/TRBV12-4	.	TGTGCCAGCAGTTTAGCAGTAAGCTCTGGAAACACCATATATTTT	CASSLAVSSGNTIYF
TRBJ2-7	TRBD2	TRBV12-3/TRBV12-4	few	TGTGCCAGCAGTTCCGGACTAGCGGGAGGCTCCGAGCAGTACTTC	CASSSGLAGGSEQYF
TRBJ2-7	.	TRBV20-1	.	TGCAGTGCTAGTAATTTCCCCTACGAGCAGTACTTC	CSASNFPYEQYF
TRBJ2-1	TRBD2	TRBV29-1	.	TGCAGCGTTGAAGCCTTGGGGTATAGCGGGAGTGGGTCCTACAATGAGCAGTTCTTC	CSVEALGYSGSGSYNEQFF
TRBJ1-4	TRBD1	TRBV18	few	TGTGCCAGCTCCACCCTCGGGACAGGGAACGAAAAACTGTTTTTT	CASSTLGTGNEKLFF
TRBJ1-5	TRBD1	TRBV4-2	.	TGTGCCAGCAGCCATCCGGGACAGGGAAATCAGCCCCAGCATTTT	CASSHPGQGNQPQHF
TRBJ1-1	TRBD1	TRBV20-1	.	TGCAGTTCAATCTTTCCGACAGGGATGAACACTGAAGCTTTCTTT	CSSIFPTGMNTEAFF
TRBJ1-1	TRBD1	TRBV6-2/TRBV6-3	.	TGTGCCAGCAGTCGCGGGACAGGGGGGAACTACCCCTTGAACACTGAAGCTTTCTTT	CASSRGTGGNYPLNTEAFF
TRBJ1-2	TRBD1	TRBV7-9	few	TGTGCCAGCAGCCCGGGACAGGGGAACTTCTATGGCTACACCTTC	CASSPGQGNFYGYTF
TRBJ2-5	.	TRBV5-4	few	TGTGCCAGCAGCTCCAAGGACTATGTGGAGACCCAGTACTTC	CASSSKDYVETQYF
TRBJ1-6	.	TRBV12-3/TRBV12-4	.	TGTGCCAGCAGTTTATGGGGCTATGGTTCACCCCTCCACTTT	CASSLWGYGSPLHF
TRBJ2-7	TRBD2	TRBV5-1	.	TGCGCCAGCAGCTTGGGACTAGCGGGGGCCATATTCATTTATGAGCAGTACTTC	CASSLGLAGAIFIYEQYF
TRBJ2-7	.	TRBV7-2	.	TGTGCCAGCAGCTTAGAGGCGCGTACGAGCGAGCAGTACTTC	CASSLEARTSEQYF
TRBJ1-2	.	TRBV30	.	TGTGCCTGGAGTGTGGAGGGAGCTAACTATGGCTACACCTTC	CAWSVEGANYGYTF
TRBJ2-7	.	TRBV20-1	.	TGCAGTGCGCCGAAGACCCCGGGGCTGGCTTCCTACGAGCAGTACTTC	CSAPKTPGLASYEQYF
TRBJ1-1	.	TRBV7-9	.	TGTGCCAGCAGCTTAGCTGGCAGTCGTCAGAACACTGAAGCTTTCTTT	CASSLAGSRQNTEAFF
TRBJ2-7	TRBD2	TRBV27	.	TGTGCCAGCAGTTTGCTAACTAGCGGAGGCTCCTACGAGCAGTACTTC	CASSLLTSGGSYEQYF
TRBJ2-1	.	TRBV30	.	TGTGCCTGGGCGGAGTACAATGAGCAGTTCTTC	CAWAEYNEQFF
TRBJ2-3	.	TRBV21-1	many	TGTGCCAGCTCATCGCGGGAGGGCCACGATACGCAGTATTTT	CASSSREGHDTQYF
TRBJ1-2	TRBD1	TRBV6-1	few	TGTGCCAGCAGTCCTGCCGGGACAGGAGCCATCTATGGCTACACCTTC	CASSPAGTGAIYGYTF
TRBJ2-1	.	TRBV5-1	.	TGCGCCAGCAGCACCCAACTAGGAAATGAGCAGTTCTTC	CASSTQLGNEQFF